This entry describes one TCR beta chain. This sample is part of a study of radiotherapy plus CTLA-4 blockade in lung cancer. The protocol was immunoSEQ multiplex PCR, while the TCRdb copy is restricted to in-frame clones and leaves out a portion. The data contain about 90,000 clones, about two thirds of them singletons. V dropped 4 bases and J dropped 3 bases, with 13 bases sitting between them. Germline lookup yields CDR1 SGHDN and CDR2 FVKESK. The CDR3 extends over 14 amino acids. The sequencing here drew on peripheral blood, taken from a patient treated with radiotherapy plus ipilimumab. The sequence was collected from a human donor with non-small cell lung cancer that progressed on radiotherapy plus ipilimumab. This rearrangement joins TRBV14 to TRBJ2-7, with D possibly matching TRBD1 (6 bases). The CDR3 reads CASSPITGFYEQYF. The CDR3 DNA sequence: TGTGCCAGCAGCCCAATAACAGGGTTCTACGAGCAGTACTTC.